A selection of T cell receptor beta chains follows, all from one sample in a study of T cells after yellow fever vaccination. TCRdb ran MiXCR on the 5' RACE reads and lists one entry per CDR3 protein. The sample contains about 630,000 distinct CDR3 sequences, approximately 13% of which appear only once. The sample was PBMCs, taken on the day of the yellow fever booster vaccination. Receptors were obtained from a man aged 25 to 40 who received the YFV17D yellow fever vaccine. Each CDR3 is given with its conserved first and last residue. D genes are given only for firm matches. Not all rows give a size; the values are once, few, many and, for expanded clones, a class.

v_call	j_call	clone_size	d_call	cdr3_aa	cdr3_nt
TRBV20-1	TRBJ2-1	.	TRBD2	CSATGLAGTTAEQFF	TGCAGTGCCACAGGGCTAGCGGGAACAACGGCTGAGCAGTTCTTC
TRBV5-1	TRBJ2-3	many	TRBD2	CASSLVSGDLTDTQYF	TGCGCCAGCAGCTTGGTTAGCGGGGACCTCACAGATACGCAGTATTTT
TRBV30	TRBJ1-3	.	.	CAWSVTSGNTIYF	TGTGCCTGGAGTGTAACCTCTGGAAACACCATATATTTT
TRBV5-1	TRBJ2-1	.	TRBD2	CASSFFSGGSYNEQFF	TGCGCCAGCAGCTTTTTTTCGGGAGGGTCCTACAATGAGCAGTTCTTC
TRBV5-1	TRBJ2-6	.	TRBD1	CASSMGQGPLSGANVLTF	TGCGCCAGCAGCATGGGACAGGGGCCTCTCTCTGGGGCCAACGTCCTGACTTTC
TRBV20-1	TRBJ2-3	.	.	CSARGGAARTDTQYF	TGCAGTGCTAGGGGGGGGGCGGCACGCACAGATACGCAGTATTTT
TRBV5-1	TRBJ2-5	few	.	CASSFFGDLSETQYF	TGCGCCAGCAGCTTTTTCGGTGACTTGAGTGAGACCCAGTACTTC
TRBV6-5	TRBJ1-1	.	.	CATTRGGTEAFF	TGTGCCACCACTCGGGGGGGCACTGAAGCTTTCTTT
TRBV6-4	TRBJ1-5	.	.	CASSPDGRPAPPINQPQHF	TGTGCCAGCAGTCCAGATGGCAGGCCCGCTCCTCCGATCAATCAGCCCCAGCATTTT
TRBV4-3	TRBJ2-7	.	.	CASSQDAGDSYEQYF	TGCGCCAGCAGCCAAGATGCAGGGGATTCCTACGAGCAGTACTTC
TRBV12-3/TRBV12-4	TRBJ2-7	.	.	CASSFRDEGRYEQYF	TGTGCCAGCAGTTTTCGGGACGAGGGTCGCTACGAGCAGTACTTC
TRBV5-6	TRBJ2-1	.	TRBD2	CASASGTSGNGVYNEQFF	TGTGCCAGCGCATCCGGGACTAGCGGGAACGGGGTTTACAATGAGCAGTTCTTC
TRBV5-6	TRBJ2-1	few	.	CASSLTNYEQFF	TGTGCCAGCAGCTTGACGAACTATGAGCAGTTCTTC
TRBV20-1	TRBJ2-1	.	.	CSASPGGRGSFNEQFF	TGCAGTGCCAGTCCCGGGGGGCGCGGGAGCTTCAATGAGCAGTTCTTC
TRBV6-5	TRBJ1-1	few	.	CASGNTGSTEAFF	TGTGCCAGCGGTAATACAGGGAGCACTGAAGCTTTCTTT
TRBV30	TRBJ2-1	.	TRBD2	CAWSGVAGVGQQFF	TGTGCCTGGAGTGGAGTAGCGGGAGTAGGTCAGCAGTTCTTC
TRBV30	TRBJ2-2	once	TRBD1	CACEKGAGATGELFF	TGTGCCTGTGAAAAGGGGGCCGGGGCTACCGGGGAGCTGTTTTTT
TRBV9	TRBJ2-1	.	.	CASSVGGRDEQFF	TGTGCCAGCAGCGTCGGGGGTAGGGATGAGCAGTTCTTC
TRBV5-1	TRBJ1-1	many	.	CASSLGWTSVNTEAFF	TGCGCCAGCAGCTTGGGCTGGACATCCGTGAACACTGAAGCTTTCTTT
TRBV7-3	TRBJ2-7	.	.	CASSRQGYGEQYF	TGTGCCAGCAGCCGTCAGGGATATGGGGAGCAGTACTTC
TRBV5-1	TRBJ2-2	many	.	CASSLVNHITGELFF	TGCGCCAGCAGCTTGGTAAATCATATCACCGGGGAGCTGTTTTTT
TRBV3-1	TRBJ2-2	.	.	CASTQGLLGIDNTGELFF	TGTGCCAGCACCCAAGGGTTGCTGGGGATAGATAACACCGGGGAGCTGTTTTTT
TRBV20-1	TRBJ2-2	.	.	CSAQPGVNTGELFF	TGCAGTGCGCAACCAGGGGTGAACACCGGGGAGCTGTTTTTT
TRBV28	TRBJ2-3	.	.	CASRNLADTQYF	TGTGCCAGCAGAAACTTGGCAGATACGCAGTATTTT
TRBV12-3/TRBV12-4	TRBJ2-7	many	.	CASSFSASISYEQYF	TGTGCCAGCAGTTTTTCCGCGAGTATTTCCTACGAGCAGTACTTC
TRBV6-2/TRBV6-3	TRBJ2-1	.	.	CASERYEQFF	TGTGCCAGCGAGCGGTATGAGCAGTTCTTC
TRBV7-3	TRBJ2-3	many	.	CATKGRDVPTDTQYF	TGTGCCACCAAGGGGCGGGATGTACCCACAGATACGCAGTATTTT
TRBV7-2	TRBJ2-1	.	TRBD1	CASSPDRGSLNEQFF	TGTGCCAGCAGCCCGGACAGGGGGTCGCTAAATGAGCAGTTCTTC
TRBV5-6	TRBJ2-5	.	TRBD1	CASSLRQGRGETQYF	TGTGCCAGCAGCCTAAGACAGGGGAGAGGAGAGACCCAGTACTTC
TRBV18	TRBJ2-5	.	.	CASSPGIRETQYF	TGTGCCAGCTCACCCGGGATCCGTGAGACCCAGTACTTC
TRBV12-3/TRBV12-4	TRBJ1-2	.	.	CASSFSNYGYTF	TGTGCCAGCAGTTTCTCTAACTATGGCTACACCTTC
TRBV6-5	TRBJ2-5	.	TRBD2	CATQLRLGLAGETQYF	TGTGCCACCCAGTTACGGCTAGGGCTAGCGGGAGAGACCCAGTACTTC
TRBV7-2	TRBJ2-7	.	TRBD1	CASSLHTGQGASEQYF	TGTGCCAGCAGCTTACATACGGGACAGGGGGCGTCCGAGCAGTACTTC
TRBV4-2	TRBJ1-6	.	.	CASSQGGGYNSPLHF	TGTGCCAGCAGCCAAGGTGGCGGATATAATTCACCCCTCCACTTT